Below are 22 T cell receptor beta chains sequenced from a single sample in a study of blood T cell repertoires in COVID-19. TCRdb keeps only in-frame clones here, not all; method: immunoSEQ multiplex PCR. The sample lists around 300,000 clones; 75% to 90% were seen once. Sample: PBMCs or T cells enriched from blood (not recorded which). The receptors originated from a woman aged 18 to 35 who had recovered from COVID-19.

This clone is a singleton in its sample. CDR3 amino acids: CASSLRPDGQGHEQYF. The DNA of the CDR3 is TGTGCCAGCAGCTTAAGGCCGGACGGACAGGGCCACGAGCAGTACTTC. The chain uses TRBV7-3 and TRBJ2-7, with TRBD1 matching 8 bases. CDR3 size: 16 residues. Germline V lookup: CDR1 SGHTA, CDR2 FQGTGA. The V and J ends lost 1 base and 5 bases, in that order; junction bases with no gene match: 10.

The chain is built from TRBV4-1 and TRBJ2-7; 9 bases line up with TRBD1. This CDR3 contains 16 residues. CDR1 MGHRA and CDR2 YSYEKL come from the germline V gene. V dropped 0 bases and J dropped 5; count of bases not matched to a gene: 8. CDR3: CASSQDPGTGLDEQYF. For the CDR3, the DNA is TGCGCCAGCAGCCAAGATCCGGGGACAGGGTTAGACGAGCAGTACTTC.

The chain is built from TRBV10-2 and TRBJ1-2; 8 nucleotides line up with TRBD1. Trimming at V came to 6 bases and at J to 4 bases, leaving 4 bases not matched to a gene. The CDR3 extends over 13 amino acids. Germline CDR1 and CDR2: WSHSY and SAAADI. The CDR3 region is CASRTGQGYGYTF. The CDR3 DNA follows: TGCGCCAGCAGAACCGGACAGGGCTATGGCTACACCTTC.

V is TRBV9 and J is TRBJ1-2, with D possibly matching TRBD1 (5 bases). Deletions cut 4 bases from V and 4 bases from J, with 11 bases between. CDR1 and CDR2 (germline): SGDLS, YYNGEE. The CDR3 consists of 13 residues. CDR3 DNA sequence: TGTGCCAGCAGCCCCATAGGGGCCTATGGCTACACCTTC. This codes for CASSPIGAYGYTF.

A single count supports this clone. The V and J genes are TRBV5-4 and TRBJ2-1; TRBD1 might be the D (5 bases). The CDR3 has 14 residues. Germline V lookup: CDR1 SGHNT, CDR2 YYREEE (reference sequence). V was cut by 4 bases and J by 3 bases, with 11 bases left in between. The CDR3 region is CASSPDTYYNEQFF. CDR3 sequence (DNA): TGTGCCAGCAGCCCGGACACTTACTACAATGAGCAGTTCTTC.

J is TRBJ1-2 and V is TRBV28; D gene uncertain. Germline loops: CDR1 MDHEN, CDR2 SYDVKM. Trimming cost V 7 bases and J 4 bases, with 13 bases left between them. The length of the CDR3 is 13 residues. The CDR3 reads CASNLSGSYGYTF. CDR3 DNA: TGTGCCAGCAACCTTTCCGGGAGCTATGGCTACACCTTC.

V usage is TRBV10-2 and J usage is TRBJ2-7; no definite D call. The ends were cut back, 1 base at V and 2 bases at J, with 3 bases in the middle. This CDR3 is 12 amino acids long. Looked up from germline, CDR1 is WSHSY and CDR2 is SAAADI. Here the CDR3 DNA reads TGCGCCAGCAGTGAGTTAACCTACGAGCAGTACTTC. It is translated as CASSELTYEQYF.

The chain employs TRBV11-3 and TRBJ2-7; D unresolved. Between the trimmed V and J ends, which lost 5 bases and 0 bases, there was a span of 11 bases. The CDR3 length is 14 residues. The germline gives CDR1 SGHNT, CDR2 YENEEA. The CDR3 protein is CASSPSPSSYEQYF. Here the CDR3 DNA reads TGTGCCAGCAGCCCGAGTCCGAGCTCCTACGAGCAGTACTTC.

For this clone: Germline and junction disagree at one end, which may indicate a read error. The gene calls are TRBV4-1 and TRBJ1-4; D possibly corresponds to TRBD1 (5 bases). The CDR3 is 14 residues long. CDR1 and CDR2 from the germline V gene are MGHRA and YSYEKL. The chain's CDR3 is CASSLGPGPEKLFF. In DNA, the CDR3 is TGCGCCAGTAGCCTAGGTCCAGGGCCTGAAAAACTGTTTTTT.

The sample holds a few counts of this clone. The rearrangement joins TRBV28 to TRBJ1-4; D remains unclear. This CDR3 comprises 14 residues. Trimming removed 6 bases at V and 0 bases at J, with 8 bases between. The germline gives CDR1 MDHEN, CDR2 SYDVKM. The chain's CDR3 is CASSPTATNEKLFF. The CDR3 nucleotides read TGTGCCAGCAGCCCTACAGCAACTAATGAAAAACTGTTTTTT.

V is TRBV27 and J is TRBJ2-7, with 7 bases matching TRBD2. The CDR3 consists of 15 residues. Germline V gene data show CDR1 as MNHEY and CDR2 as SMNVEV (reference sequence). V lost 3 bases to trimming and J lost 1 base; unmatched junction nucleotides: 6. Here the CDR3 reads CASSFWGGESYEQYF. The CDR3 nucleotides are TGTGCCAGCAGTTTTTGGGGAGGGGAGTCCTACGAGCAGTACTTC.

The rearrangement links TRBV2 to TRBJ2-5, with a weak D call TRBD1 (6 bases). The CDR3 is 13 amino acids. V was clipped by 7 bases and J by 2 bases, with 11 bases between them. Germline V gives CDR1 SNHLY, CDR2 FYNNEI. CDR3 in DNA: TGTGCCAGCAAAAACAGGGAACAAGAGACCCAGTACTTC. It encodes CASKNREQETQYF.

The rearrangement joins TRBV7-2 to TRBJ1-5, with 10 positions matching TRBD1. The CDR3 length is 14 residues. The germline CDR1 and CDR2 sequences are SGHTA and FQGNSA. The J segment lost 5 bases and the V segment lost 5 bases, leaving 3 bases of the junction unmatched. The CDR3 is CASSAGQGYQPQHF. The CDR3 coding sequence is TGTGCCAGCAGCGCGGGACAGGGGTATCAGCCCCAGCATTTT.

This chain links TRBV7-6 with TRBJ1-5, with a tentative D call TRBD1 (6 bases). This CDR3 has 15 residues. CDR1 is SGHVS, CDR2 FNYEAQ, per germline. Trimming took off 5 bases at V and 7 bases at J, with 18 bases between the two ends. The CDR3 reads CASSRNQGLGQPQHF. CDR3 DNA: TGTGCCAGCAGCCGAAACCAGGGGTTAGGGCAGCCCCAGCATTTT.

The genes are TRBV5-1 and TRBJ2-3; possible D gene TRBD2, 6 bases. This CDR3 is built from 15 residues. Germline CDR1 is SGHRS and CDR2 is YFSETQ. V lost 5 bases to trimming and J lost 0 bases, with 13 bases between them. The CDR3 spells CASRSLATSTDTQYF. The DNA for the CDR3 is TGCGCCAGCAGGTCTCTAGCGACGAGCACAGATACGCAGTATTTT.

V is TRBV5-1 and J is TRBJ1-2; D unclear. CDR3 length equals 14 residues. V lost 0 bases to trimming and J lost 4 bases, with 10 bases between them. Germline V gene lookup returns CDR1 SGHRS and CDR2 YFSETQ. CDR3 DNA sequence: TGCGCCAGCAGCTTGGTCCGCGGAATCTATGGCTACACCTTC. Its protein product is CASSLVRGIYGYTF.

In its sample, this clone was seen a few times. The chain links TRBV10-2 to TRBJ2-3; D perhaps matches TRBD1 (5 bases). The CDR3 contains 13 residues. The germline CDR1 and CDR2 sequences are WSHSY and SAAADI. The V and J ends lost 7 bases and 5 bases respectively, with 13 bases between them. In DNA form, the CDR3 reads TGCGCCAGCACTTTGGCAGGGCGAGATACGCAGTATTTT. It encodes CASTLAGRDTQYF.

This chain joins TRBV6-5 and TRBJ1-2, with D possibly being TRBD1 (5 bases). The CDR3 contains 11 residues. The V end lost 4 bases, the J end lost 6 bases, and 6 bases lay between the germline ends. Per germline, CDR1 MNHEY and CDR2 SVGAGI. DNA of the CDR3: TGTGCCAGCAGTTCGACAGATGGCTACACCTTC. This encodes CASSSTDGYTF.

This clone was seen once. This chain uses TRBV7-8 with TRBJ2-7; perhaps TRBD1 as D (5 bases). The CDR3 runs 13 residues. Germline CDR1 SGHVS, CDR2 FQNEAQ. Trimming shortened V by 5 bases and J by 0 bases, and 8 bases separated the two germline ends. Here the CDR3 reads CASSKTASYEQYF. The CDR3 DNA sequence: TGTGCCAGCAGCAAGACAGCCTCCTACGAGCAGTACTTC.

V and J are TRBV30 and TRBJ1-1; weak D call: TRBD1 (6 bases). Trimming cost V 5 bases and J 0 bases, with 10 bases left between them. There are 13 residues in the CDR3. Germline V gene lookup returns CDR1 GTSNPN and CDR2 SVGIG (reference sequence). The DNA for the CDR3 is TGTGCCTGGTCCAGGGGCATGAACACTGAAGCTTTCTTT. Translated, it gives CAWSRGMNTEAFF.

The V gene is TRBV28, the J gene TRBJ1-4; 8 bases are shared with TRBD1. Trimming removed 1 base from V and 8 bases from J; junction bases left unmatched: 18. The CDR3 consists of 19 residues. The germline gives CDR1 MDHEN, CDR2 SYDVKM. The CDR3 region is CASSLFGQGHSSVYEKLFF. The CDR3 region has the DNA TGTGCCAGCAGTTTATTCGGACAGGGCCATTCATCTGTTTACGAAAAACTGTTTTTT.

This CDR3 is CASSIGQGASNEQFF. In DNA form, the CDR3 reads TGTGCCAGTAGTATAGGACAGGGGGCGAGCAATGAGCAGTTCTTC. V and J are TRBV19 and TRBJ2-1; 10 nucleotides match TRBD1. CDR1 and CDR2 from the germline V gene are LNHDA and SQIVND (reference sequence). This CDR3 has 15 residues. Trimming cost V 1 base and J 6 bases; bases outside gene matches: 3.